This T cell receptor (beta chain) was observed in a study of blood T cell repertoires in COVID-19. Across the study: The United States, Italy and Spain supplied acute and convalescent COVID-19 samples.

How the authors handled the data: Researchers report that nucleated cell counts were estimated from reference gene primer amplification. The method was immunoSEQ multiplex PCR; TCRdb's version includes in-frame clones alone and lacks a portion of them. V and J calls and clone size are as listed in that table; D and trimming were resolved from the DNA. This table has approximately 56,000 clones, about 81% appearing once. Trimming removed 0 bases at V and 6 bases at J, with 12 bases between. The V gene's germline CDR1 is ENHRY and CDR2 SYGVKD. This CDR3 has 15 residues. It was during active infection that Seattle patients were enrolled and then longitudinally followed.

The sample taken for sequencing was peripheral blood. The chain joins TRBV10-3 to TRBJ2-1; D gene ambiguous. This TCR came from a woman over 75 with COVID-19, enrolled during active disease. The CDR3 is CAISESALSGNEQFF. The CDR3 bases are TGTGCCATCAGTGAGTCGGCTTTGTCGGGCAATGAGCAGTTCTTC.